The 17 T cell receptor beta chains presented below share a single source sample, sequenced in a study of beta chain features in type 1 diabetes. The sequenced template was cDNA made from the entire isolated RNA. Sequenced by immunoSEQ multiplex PCR; TCRdb stores in-frame clones only, minus some. The sample has hundreds of thousands of clones, about 32% seen once. The sample taken for sequencing was naive CD4+ T cells from blood. These receptors originate from a man aged 18 to 29 in good health.

A few counts support this clone. The CDR3 spells CASSVLPTEYNEQFF. The CDR3 DNA follows: TGTGCCAGCAGCGTTTTGCCGACGGAATACAATGAGCAGTTCTTC. The chain carries TRBV9 and TRBJ2-1; no firm D call. Germline CDR1 SGDLS, CDR2 YYNGEE. V lost 2 bases and J 4 bases, leaving 13 bases between the germline ends. The CDR3 has 15 amino acids. Full variable domain (rest looked up from reference TRBV9 and TRBJ2-1): DSGVTQTPKHLITATGQRVTLRCSPRSGDLSVYWYQQSLDQGLQFLIQYYNGEERAKGNILERFSAQQFPDLHSELNLSSLELGDSALYFCASSVLPTEYNEQFFGPGTRLTVL.

In this sample, this clone turned up a few times. This sequence joins TRBV25-1 and TRBJ2-1; 7 bases fit TRBD2. This CDR3 spans 12 amino acids. Trimming cost V 11 bases and J 4 bases; bases outside gene matches: 5. CDR1 is MGHDK, CDR2 SYGVNS, per germline. The CDR3 bases are TGTGCCGCTGAGGGAGGGTACAATGAGCAGTTCTTC. This sequence encodes CAAEGGYNEQFF.

The chain has TRBV15 and TRBJ1-3, with D perhaps matching TRBD1 (6 bases). Germline values: CDR1 LNHNV, CDR2 YYDKDF (reference sequence). This CDR3 comprises 15 residues. The V and J ends lost 3 bases and 0 bases respectively, with 9 bases between them. CDR3 coding DNA: TGTGCCACCAGCAGCAGGGGCGTCTCTGGAAACACCATATATTTT. Translation gives CATSSRGVSGNTIYF.

This clone was seen more than once but under ten times. The chain links TRBV7-9 to TRBJ2-3; TRBD1 aligns across 10 bases. The CDR3 is made up of 15 amino acids. The V gene end was trimmed by 6 bases and the J gene end by 3 bases; junction bases not matched to a gene: 6. Germline lookup yields CDR1 SEHNR and CDR2 FQNEAQ (reference sequence). CDR3 bases: TGTGCCAGCAGGTTCGGACAGGGGGTAACAGATACGCAGTATTTT. Encoded protein: CASRFGQGVTDTQYF.

This chain connects TRBV4-1 to TRBJ1-3; 10 nucleotides agree with TRBD1. The germline gives CDR1 MGHRA, CDR2 YSYEKL. With 0 bases clipped from V and 7 bases from J, the junction kept 12 bases outside the gene matches. This CDR3 is 18 amino acids long. CDR3 residues: CASSQEGTGASYWNTIYF. In DNA, the CDR3 is TGCGCCAGCAGCCAAGAAGGGACAGGGGCTTCGTATTGGAACACCATATATTTT.

This chain uses TRBV13 with TRBJ1-4; D not certain. The CDR3 extends over 13 amino acids. V was clipped by 5 bases and J by 10 bases, with 14 bases between them. Per the germline V gene, CDR1 is PRHDT and CDR2 is FYEKMQ (reference sequence). This CDR3 is CASSTFMSRKLFF. DNA for the CDR3: TGTGCCAGCAGCACCTTTATGAGCCGAAAACTGTTTTTT.

In this sample, this clone turned up a few times. The chain couples TRBV4-3 to TRBJ2-1; the match to TRBD2 covers 7 bases. The CDR3 spans 17 residues. CDR1 and CDR2 (germline): LGHNA, YSLEER. J lost 3 bases, V lost 0 bases, and 8 bases had no gene match. The chain's CDR3 is CASSQDAAGMVYNEQFF. The CDR3 nucleotides read TGCGCCAGCAGCCAAGATGCAGCGGGGATGGTCTACAATGAGCAGTTCTTC.

This chain links TRBV5-1 with TRBJ2-7; TRBD1 matches 9 bases. Germline CDR1 and CDR2: SGHRS and YFSETQ. The CDR3 is 14 residues long. The V segment lost 4 bases and the J segment 6 bases; nucleotides outside the gene matches: 8. CDR3 sequence: CASSPRDRVGEQYF. The CDR3 coding sequence is TGCGCCAGCAGCCCCCGGGACAGGGTCGGCGAGCAGTACTTC.

The chain carries TRBV6-1 and TRBJ2-5; D ambiguous. The V end was cut by 6 bases, the J end by 7 bases, with 18 bases between. CDR3 size: 14 residues. The germline V gene has CDR1 MNHNS and CDR2 SASEGT. The chain's CDR3 is CASSATASDGTQYF. The DNA for the CDR3 is TGTGCCAGCAGCGCCACGGCTTCGGACGGGACCCAGTACTTC.

The chain employs TRBV10-3 and TRBJ2-6, with a tentative D call TRBD2 (5 bases). V was clipped by 8 bases and J by 0 bases, with 5 bases between them. Germline V lookup: CDR1 ENHRY, CDR2 SYGVKD. There are 13 residues in the CDR3. CDR3 amino acids: CAIEGSGANVLTF. CDR3 coding DNA: TGTGCCATCGAGGGCTCTGGGGCCAACGTCCTGACTTTC.

The table lists this clone with a few counts. Other DNA variants within this sample encode the same CDR3. This rearrangement joins TRBV7-2 to TRBJ2-5, with 7 nucleotides matching TRBD1. CDR1 is SGHTA, CDR2 FQGNSA, per germline. This CDR3 region has 14 residues. The V and J ends lost 1 base and 2 bases, in that order; junction bases with no gene match: 1. CDR3 loop: CASSLVQGQETQYF. In DNA, the CDR3 is TGTGCCAGCAGCTTAGTACAGGGGCAAGAGACCCAGTACTTC.

The chain combines TRBV28 with TRBJ2-5, with a weak D call TRBD2 (6 bases). The CDR3 is 14 residues long. From germline, CDR1 is MDHEN and CDR2 SYDVKM. With 5 bases removed from V and 3 bases from J, the gap between germline ends came to 13 bases. CDR3 in amino acids: CASSLPRREETQYF. The CDR3 coding sequence is TGTGCCAGCAGTCTACCTCGGAGGGAAGAGACCCAGTACTTC.

V and J are TRBV21-1 and TRBJ2-7; the listed D gene, TRBD2, was not tested against the DNA. TRBV21-1 represents a pseudogene. The CDR3 totals 16 residues. The CDR3 DNA follows: TGTGCCAGCAGCAAAGAAGAGGCTAGCGGGGCCTACGAGCAGTACTTC. It codes for CASSKEEASGAYEQYF.

The CDR3 DNA reads TGTGCCAGCTCACCACCTTCAGAGCAAGAGACCCAGTACTTC. It yields the protein CASSPPSEQETQYF. The chain couples TRBV18 to TRBJ2-5; unclear D gene. In germline, CDR1 is KGHSH, CDR2 LQKENI. This CDR3 has 14 residues. With 0 bases removed from V and 2 bases from J, the gap between germline ends came to 7 bases.

The chain uses TRBV9 and TRBJ1-5; D may be TRBD1 (6 bases). The V end lost 2 bases, the J end lost 7 bases, and 16 bases lay between the germline ends. The CDR3 contains 15 residues. The germline gives CDR1 SGDLS, CDR2 YYNGEE. This CDR3 is CASSVDSGGAQPQHF. CDR3 in DNA: TGTGCCAGCAGCGTGGATTCTGGGGGCGCACAGCCCCAGCATTTT.

The chain has TRBV7-9 and TRBJ1-1, with D uncertain. This CDR3 has 11 residues. CDR1 SEHNR and CDR2 FQNEAQ come from the germline V gene (reference sequence). Trimming left V 3 bases short and J 3 bases short, with 2 bases between. The CDR3, as DNA: TGTGCCAGCAGCTTTGACACTGAAGCTTTCTTT. Translated: CASSFDTEAFF.

The rearrangement joins TRBV28 to TRBJ1-2; D possibly corresponds to TRBD1 (6 bases). The CDR3 has 11 residues. Looked up from germline, CDR1 is MDHEN and CDR2 is SYDVKM. V was pared by 10 bases and J by 2 bases, with 8 bases between. CDR3 loop: CAIGQNYGYTF. DNA of the CDR3: TGTGCCATCGGACAGAACTATGGCTACACCTTC.